Below are 8 T cell receptor beta chains sequenced from a single sample in a study of cytomegalovirus exposure and HLA in healthy donors. This PCR relied on a set of 60 Vbeta primers and 13 Jbeta primers. Produced via immunoSEQ multiplex PCR; TCRdb's table is partial and in-frame only. With just over 60,000 clones in the sample, the ten largest clones hold around 5%. The sample consisted of PBMCs. The receptors here all came from a man aged 25-40 years in good health and CMV-seropositive.

The rearrangement joins TRBV7-9 to TRBJ1-5, with 8 bases aligning to TRBD1. Per the germline V gene, CDR1 is SEHNR and CDR2 is FQNEAQ (reference sequence). Trimming cost V 5 bases and J 2 bases; bases outside gene matches: 5. This CDR3 region has 15 residues. The CDR3 DNA reads as TGTGCCAGCAGCACGGACAGGGAAGGCAATCAGCCCCAGCATTTT. Its translation: CASSTDREGNQPQHF.

The gene calls are TRBV7-9 and TRBJ2-7, with D unresolved. The CDR3 loop spans 16 amino acids. The V gene's germline CDR1 is SEHNR and CDR2 FQNEAQ (reference sequence). With 4 bases removed from V and 2 bases from J, the gap between germline ends came to 18 bases. The DNA of the CDR3 is TGTGCCAGCAGCTCCCTCTCTGGCAGACACCCCTACGAGCAGTACTTC. Translating it yields CASSSLSGRHPYEQYF.

This chain joins TRBV6-1 and TRBJ2-5, with TRBD2 matching 12 bases. The CDR3 loop spans 15 amino acids. Germline V gene sequence: CDR1 MNHNS, CDR2 SASEGT. V dropped 2 bases and J dropped 2; count of bases not matched to a gene: 0. CDR3 DNA sequence: TGTGCCAGCAGTGAACTAGCGGGGGGGCAAGAGACCCAGTACTTC. It translates to CASSELAGGQETQYF.

This chain links TRBV7-9 with TRBJ2-2; 7 nucleotides agree with TRBD1. J was trimmed by 0 bases and V by 5 bases; bases with no gene match: 6. Germline assignment: CDR1 SEHNR and CDR2 FQNEAQ (reference sequence). The CDR3 runs to 16 residues. As DNA, the CDR3 is TGTGCCAGCAGCACCTCCAGGGGGTCGAACACCGGGGAGCTGTTTTTT. It codes for CASSTSRGSNTGELFF.

The CDR3 spells CASSYSSGRAKGTQYF. DNA for the CDR3: TGTGCCAGCAGTTACTCTAGCGGGAGGGCCAAAGGTACGCAGTATTTT. The chain links TRBV6-6 to TRBJ2-3, with 11 bases lining up with TRBD2. This CDR3 region has 16 residues. Looked up from germline, CDR1 is MNHNY and CDR2 is SVGAGI (reference sequence). Losses at the gene ends were 0 bases for V and 8 bases for J; bases not matched to a gene: 7.

The chain recombines TRBV11-1 with TRBJ2-3; 11 nucleotides match TRBD2. With 3 bases clipped from V and 2 bases from J, the junction kept 7 bases outside the gene matches. CDR1 is SGHAT and CDR2 is FQDESV in the germline V gene (reference sequence). There are 17 residues in the CDR3. The CDR3 DNA is TGTGCCAGCAGCTTCCTCAGACTAGCGGGGAACACAGATACGCAGTATTTT. Protein product: CASSFLRLAGNTDTQYF.

J is TRBJ2-2 and V is TRBV10-1, with 7 bases matching TRBD2. The CDR3 spans 15 residues. CDR1 is WNHNN and CDR2 is SYGVQD in the germline V gene (reference sequence). V was clipped by 8 bases and J by 8 bases; unmatched bases: 14. Here the CDR3 DNA reads TGCGCCAGCTCCGAGCGGGGTATGGGTATTGGGGAGCTGTTTTTT. Its protein product is CASSERGMGIGELFF.

The rearrangement joins TRBV30 to TRBJ2-7; TRBD1 aligns across 9 bases. This CDR3 region has 14 residues. Germline values: CDR1 GTSNPN, CDR2 SVGIG (reference sequence). V gave up 4 bases and J gave up 2 bases; unmatched junction bases: 6. The CDR3 spells CAWTGQGLPYEQYF. The CDR3 DNA sequence: TGTGCCTGGACGGGACAGGGTCTTCCCTACGAGCAGTACTTC.